These 21 T cell receptor beta chains were sequenced from one sample in a study of T cell changes during pregnancy in multiple sclerosis. The data were produced by immunoSEQ multiplex PCR, yet TCRdb's version contains in-frame clones alone and is incomplete. The top ten hold around 3% of the sample, which has 78,000 or so clones, roughly nine tenths seen once. Sequencing was performed on peripheral blood, taken before pregnancy. Receptor source: a female donor with multiple sclerosis, enrolled in a pregnancy study.

This clone appeared a few times. Other nucleotide sequences in the sample specify the same CDR3. V is TRBV30 and J is TRBJ1-3, with 7 nucleotides matching TRBD1. The CDR3 is made up of 15 amino acids. The V gene's germline CDR1 is GTSNPN and CDR2 SVGIG (reference sequence). The trim removed 2 bases at V and 0 bases at J, leaving 4 bases unmatched. The CDR3 loop is CAWSRDSGSGNTIYF. In DNA, the CDR3 is TGTGCCTGGAGTCGGGACAGCGGCTCTGGAAACACCATATATTTT.

The chain has TRBV7-2 and TRBJ2-1; D remains ambiguous. V lost 0 bases to trimming and J lost 6 bases, with 6 bases between them. Germline V gene sequence: CDR1 SGHTA, CDR2 FQGNSA. This CDR3 has 13 residues. CDR3 bases: TGTGCCAGCAGCTTAGCAAGAGGCAATGAGCAGTTCTTC. This gives the protein CASSLARGNEQFF.

A few counts support this clone. The rearrangement links TRBV7-9 to TRBJ2-7; 7 nucleotides align to TRBD1. CDR3 length: 14 amino acids. Germline V CDR1 and CDR2: SEHNR, FQNEAQ (reference sequence). The V segment lost 1 base and the J segment 3 bases; nucleotides outside the gene matches: 3. This CDR3 is CASSLVGGHYEQYF. DNA for the CDR3: TGTGCCAGCAGCTTAGTAGGGGGCCACTACGAGCAGTACTTC.

The rearrangement links TRBV5-1 to TRBJ2-2; TRBD2 aligns across 12 bases. Germline CDR1 SGHRS, CDR2 YFSETQ. The CDR3 runs to 15 residues. With V trimmed by 6 bases and J by 10 bases, 10 bases remained unmatched. CDR3 DNA sequence: TGCGCCAGCAAACTGACGACTAGCGGGAGTGAGGAGCTGTTTTTT. Its translation is CASKLTTSGSEELFF.

This chain joins TRBV28 and TRBJ2-1, with TRBD1 matching 8 bases. Germline CDR1 MDHEN, CDR2 SYDVKM. CDR3 length equals 14 residues. V trimming: 3 bases; J trimming: 4 bases; junction bases outside the gene matches: 2. The CDR3 spells CASSLDREYNEQFF. Written as DNA, the CDR3 is TGTGCCAGCAGTTTGGACAGGGAGTACAATGAGCAGTTCTTC.

This clone has more than one count but fewer than ten. CDR3 in amino acids: CASSSQGNRNTEAFF. The CDR3 DNA is TGTGCCAGCAGCTCCCAGGGGAACCGGAACACTGAAGCTTTCTTT. The rearrangement uses TRBV7-2 and TRBJ1-1; D may be TRBD1 (6 bases). V was cut by 4 bases and J by 1 base, with 13 bases left in between. The CDR3 is 15 residues long. Germline-derived CDR1 and CDR2 are SGHTA and FQGNSA.

This chain uses TRBV5-4 with TRBJ1-1, with TRBD1 as a possible D gene (5 bases). Trimming cost V 6 bases and J 7 bases, with 10 bases left between them. Germline loops: CDR1 SGHNT, CDR2 YYREEE (reference sequence). CDR3 length: 11 amino acids. This CDR3 reads CASTGGVEAFF. The CDR3 DNA is TGTGCCAGCACCGGGGGGGTTGAAGCTTTCTTT. Combining the CDR3 with reference TRBV5-4 and TRBJ1-1 gives the whole variable domain ETGVTQSPTHLIKTRGQQVTLRCSSQSGHNTVSWYQQALGQGPQFIFQYYREEENGRGNFPPRFSGLQFPNYSSELNVNALELDDSALYLCASTGGVEAFFGQGTRLTVV.

The chain combines TRBV27 with TRBJ2-4; possible D gene TRBD1, 5 bases. Trimming pared 5 bases from V and 5 bases from J, leaving 10 bases between. The CDR3 loop spans 13 amino acids. From germline, CDR1 is MNHEY and CDR2 SMNVEV (reference sequence). The chain's CDR3 is CASSAWGENIQYF. The CDR3 DNA reads as TGTGCCAGCAGTGCCTGGGGCGAAAACATTCAGTACTTC.

The chain joins TRBV28 to TRBJ1-5, with TRBD1 as a possible D gene (5 bases). CDR3 length: 15 residues. Trimming left V 2 bases short and J 3 bases short, with 11 bases between. Germline lookup yields CDR1 MDHEN and CDR2 SYDVKM. DNA of the CDR3: TGTGCCAGCAGTTTAGGGGCGGGGCTCAATCAGCCCCAGCATTTT. Translating it yields CASSLGAGLNQPQHF.

The V and J genes are TRBV7-9 and TRBJ1-3, with D perhaps TRBD1 (5 bases). V was shortened by 6 bases and J by 0 bases, with 9 bases between the two germline ends. From germline, CDR1 is SEHNR and CDR2 FQNEAQ (reference sequence). The CDR3 has 14 amino acids. The CDR3 reads CASSSGSSGNTIYF. In DNA, the CDR3 is TGTGCCAGCAGTTCAGGGTCCTCTGGAAACACCATATATTTT. The whole variable domain, remainder taken from reference TRBV7-9 and TRBJ1-3, is DTGVSQNPRHKITKRGQNVTFRCDPISEHNRLYWYRQTLGQGPEFLTYFQNEAQLEKSRLLSDRFSAERPKGSFSTLEIQRTEQGDSAMYLCASSSGSSGNTIYFGEGSWLTVV.

The V gene is TRBV15, the J gene TRBJ1-1; D possibly corresponds to TRBD1 (6 bases). V was clipped by 3 bases and J by 4 bases, with 18 bases between them. The CDR3 has 16 residues. In germline, CDR1 is LNHNV, CDR2 YYDKDF (reference sequence). The CDR3 loop reads CATSSELGAGATEAFF. For the CDR3, the DNA is TGTGCCACCAGCAGCGAACTTGGGGCAGGGGCCACTGAAGCTTTCTTT.

This chain links TRBV28 with TRBJ2-2; D perhaps matches TRBD1 (6 bases). Germline CDR1 is MDHEN and CDR2 is SYDVKM. There are 15 residues in the CDR3. With 2 bases removed from V and 2 bases from J, the gap between germline ends came to 9 bases. This CDR3 is CASSLEGDNTGELFF. The CDR3 DNA reads TGTGCCAGCAGTTTAGAGGGGGACAACACCGGGGAGCTGTTTTTT.

The chain uses TRBV19 and TRBJ1-1; 7 bases agree with TRBD1. There are 14 residues in the CDR3. Germline V gene lookup returns CDR1 LNHDA and CDR2 SQIVND (reference sequence). J lost 8 bases, V lost 1 base, and 7 bases had no gene match. CDR3 region: CASSIGRGRGEAFF. The CDR3 nucleotides are TGTGCCAGTAGTATAGGCAGGGGGAGAGGAGAAGCTTTCTTT. The full variable domain, with the rest looked up from reference TRBV19 and TRBJ1-1, is DGGITQSPKYLFRKEGQNVTLSCEQNLNHDAMYWYRQDPGQGLRLIYYSQIVNDFQKGDIAEGYSVSREKKESFPLTVTSAQKNPTAFYLCASSIGRGRGEAFFGQGTRLTVV.

The rearrangement links TRBV19 to TRBJ2-1; perhaps TRBD1 as D (5 bases). Germline CDR1 is LNHDA and CDR2 is SQIVND (reference sequence). CDR3 size: 15 residues. Between the trimmed V and J ends, which lost 3 bases and 5 bases, there was a span of 14 bases. In DNA form, the CDR3 reads TGTGCCAGTAGTATCACAGGCTTTACACACAATGAGCAGTTCTTC. Translating gives CASSITGFTHNEQFF.

The rearrangement joins TRBV28 to TRBJ2-3; a weak D match, TRBD2 (5 bases). V lost 4 bases and J 3 bases, leaving 11 bases between the germline ends. The length of the CDR3 is 14 residues. Germline-derived CDR1 and CDR2 are MDHEN and SYDVKM. CDR3 DNA sequence: TGTGCCAGCAGTTACCTAGCTAAAACAGATACGCAGTATTTT. This translates into CASSYLAKTDTQYF.

The V and J genes are TRBV7-6 and TRBJ2-3; D is possibly TRBD1 (6 bases). The germline gives CDR1 SGHVS, CDR2 FNYEAQ. The length of the CDR3 is 16 residues. V was trimmed by 0 bases and J by 3 bases, leaving 13 bases between them. CDR3: CASSLAQGLGTDTQYF. Written as DNA, the CDR3 is TGTGCCAGCAGCTTAGCCCAGGGGTTGGGTACAGATACGCAGTATTTT.

The V call is TRBV5-1, the J call TRBJ2-7, with a weak D call TRBD2 (5 bases). Per the germline V gene, CDR1 is SGHRS and CDR2 is YFSETQ. The CDR3 covers 14 residues. The V gene lost 0 bases and the J gene lost 0 bases, with 7 bases spanning the gap. The CDR3 DNA sequence: TGCGCCAGCAGCTTGGTAGGGAGCTCCTACGAGCAGTACTTC. Its protein product is CASSLVGSSYEQYF.

The rearrangement uses TRBV28 and TRBJ1-3, with 9 bases lining up with TRBD1. V was pared by 4 bases and J by 7 bases, with 8 bases of the junction left unmatched. This CDR3 has 15 amino acids. Looked up from germline, CDR1 is MDHEN and CDR2 is SYDVKM. CDR3 amino acids: CASSYGGTGSNTIYF. The CDR3 bases are TGTGCCAGCAGTTACGGCGGGACAGGGAGTAACACCATATATTTT.

The V gene is TRBV27, the J gene TRBJ2-1; tentatively, D is TRBD1 (6 bases). Trimming cost V 4 bases and J 4 bases, with 17 bases left between them. Germline V gives CDR1 MNHEY, CDR2 SMNVEV (reference sequence). This CDR3 region has 16 residues. CDR3 region: CASSSVSGQPYNEQFF. CDR3 nucleotides: TGTGCCAGCAGTTCGGTCTCAGGACAGCCATACAATGAGCAGTTCTTC.

This rearrangement joins TRBV4-2 to TRBJ1-1; a possible D gene is TRBD1 (5 bases). There are 16 residues in the CDR3. Trimming removed 0 bases from V and 0 bases from J, with 11 bases in between. Germline V gives CDR1 LGHNA, CDR2 YNFKEQ. DNA for the CDR3: TGTGCCAGCAGCCAAGACAGGGCGGCCTTGAACACTGAAGCTTTCTTT. This sequence encodes CASSQDRAALNTEAFF.

This clone was detected only once. The rearrangement links TRBV29-1 to TRBJ1-1; D not certain. The CDR3 sequence is 12 residues long. Looked up from germline, CDR1 is SQVTM and CDR2 is ANQGSEA. V was shortened by 4 bases and J by 4 bases, with 10 bases between the two germline ends. The CDR3 DNA follows: TGCAGCGTTGCGGGGTTTATCACTGAAGCTTTCTTT. It specifies CSVAGFITEAFF.